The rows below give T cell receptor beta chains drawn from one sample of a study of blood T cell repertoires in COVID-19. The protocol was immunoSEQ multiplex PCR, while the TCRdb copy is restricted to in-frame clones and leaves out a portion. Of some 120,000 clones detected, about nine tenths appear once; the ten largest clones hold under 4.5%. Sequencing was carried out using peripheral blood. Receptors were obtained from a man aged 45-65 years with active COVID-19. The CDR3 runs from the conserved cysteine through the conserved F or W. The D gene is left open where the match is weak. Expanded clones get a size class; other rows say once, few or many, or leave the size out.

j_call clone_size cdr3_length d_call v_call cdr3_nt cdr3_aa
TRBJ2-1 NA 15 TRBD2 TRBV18 TGTGCCAGCTCAGCCGGGACTAGTGGGACGAATGAGCAGTTCTTC CASSAGTSGTNEQFF
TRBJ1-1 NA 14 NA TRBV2 TGTGCCAGCAAAAACAGGGTGATGAACACTGAAGCTTTCTTT CASKNRVMNTEAFF
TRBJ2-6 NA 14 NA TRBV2 TGTGCCAGCAGTCCTCCCTCTGGGGCCAACGTCCTGACTTTC CASSPPSGANVLTF
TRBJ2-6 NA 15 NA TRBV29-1 TGCAGCGTTGAAGGGGCTGTCTCTGGGGCCAACGTCCTGACTTTC CSVEGAVSGANVLTF
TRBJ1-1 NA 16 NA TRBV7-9 TGTGCCAGCGGCTCATCGAGGGGCAGGGGGAACACTGAAGCTTTCTTT CASGSSRGRGNTEAFF
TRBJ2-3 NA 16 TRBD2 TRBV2 TGTGCCAGCAGTGAGTCCAGCGGGAGTAGGACAGATACGCAGTATTTT CASSESSGSRTDTQYF
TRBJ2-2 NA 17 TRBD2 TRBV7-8 TGTGCCAGCAGCCGGGGACTAGCGGGTCCGAACACCGGGGAGCTGTTTTTT CASSRGLAGPNTGELFF
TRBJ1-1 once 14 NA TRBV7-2 TGTGCCAGCAGCTTAGCGTCGGGGGGCACTGAAGCTTTCTTT CASSLASGGTEAFF
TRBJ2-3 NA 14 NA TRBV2 TGTGCCAGCATTCGCGGGTGGGGCACAGATACGCAGTATTTT CASIRGWGTDTQYF
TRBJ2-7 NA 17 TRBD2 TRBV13 TGTGCCAGCAGCTCCTATACCAGCGGGGGCTCCAACTACGAGCAGTACTTC CASSSYTSGGSNYEQYF
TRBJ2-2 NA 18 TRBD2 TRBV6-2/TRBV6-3 TGTGCCAGCAGTTATCCAGAGACTAGCGGTTTATGGACCGGGGAGCTGTTTTTT CASSYPETSGLWTGELFF
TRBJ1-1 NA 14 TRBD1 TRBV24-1 TGTGCCACCAGCCGGACAGGGCCTAACACTGAAGCTTTCTTT CATSRTGPNTEAFF
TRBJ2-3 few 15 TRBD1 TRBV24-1 TGTGCCACCAGTGACCCCAGGGGGCGCACAGATACGCAGTATTTT CATSDPRGRTDTQYF
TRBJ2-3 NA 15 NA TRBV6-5 TGTGCCAGCAGCGCCCTCAGGGATGGAACAGATACGCAGTATTTT CASSALRDGTDTQYF
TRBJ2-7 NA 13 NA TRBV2 TGTGCCAGCAGTGACAGGGTTTCCTACGAGCAGTACTTC CASSDRVSYEQYF